A selection of T cell receptor beta chains follows, all from one sample in a study of cytomegalovirus exposure and HLA in healthy donors. Measured with immunoSEQ multiplex PCR; TCRdb has only the in-frame clones, and not every one. This sample has roughly 98,000 clones; roughly 80% occur once, and the top ten carry about 8.3%. The specimen was PBMCs. Every receptor here comes from a female donor in good health and CMV-seronegative. Both conserved end residues are part of each CDR3. A D gene is named only where the DNA matches it firmly. Clone size, where shown, is once, few, many, or a class for clones that have expanded.

TRBV6-6	.	TRBJ2-7	.	CASSYSKSYEQYF	TGTGCCAGCAGTTACTCGAAGAGCTACGAGCAGTACTTC
TRBV7-2	.	TRBJ2-3	TRBD2	CASSLRAGRGGTDTQYF	TGTGCCAGCAGCTTAAGGGCTGGGCGGGGGGGAACAGATACGCAGTATTTT
TRBV10-3	few	TRBJ2-7	TRBD2	CAISEVGLASYEQYF	TGTGCCATCAGTGAGGTGGGACTAGCGTCTTACGAGCAGTACTTC
TRBV12-5	.	TRBJ2-5	TRBD1	CASGLDPTGPGETQYF	TGTGCTAGTGGTTTGGACCCGACAGGGCCGGGAGAGACCCAGTACTTC
TRBV6-6	few	TRBJ1-6	.	CASRGGLFIESSPLHF	TGTGCCAGCAGGGGAGGCCTCTTTATCGAGAGTTCACCCCTCCACTTT
TRBV2	.	TRBJ1-1	TRBD1	CASSEDRDTEAFF	TGTGCCAGCAGCGAAGACAGGGACACTGAAGCTTTCTTT
TRBV2	.	TRBJ1-2	.	CASSGPQGQDYGYTF	TGTGCCAGCAGTGGCCCCCAGGGGCAGGACTATGGCTACACCTTC
TRBV6-5	.	TRBJ2-3	TRBD1	CASSQGDGSTDTQYF	TGTGCCAGCAGTCAGGGGGACGGGTCTACAGATACGCAGTATTTT
TRBV18	once	TRBJ2-7	.	CASCPPGTPYEQYF	TGTGCCAGCTGCCCCCCCGGGACACCCTACGAGCAGTACTTC
TRBV5-1	.	TRBJ2-5	TRBD2	CASSTQRGGANGPQYF	TGCGCCAGCAGCACACAGCGGGGGGGAGCGAATGGGCCCCAGTACTTC
TRBV18	few	TRBJ2-7	TRBD1	CASSRDVPTGPSSYEQYF	TGTGCCAGCTCACGCGATGTTCCGACAGGGCCGAGCTCCTACGAGCAGTACTTC